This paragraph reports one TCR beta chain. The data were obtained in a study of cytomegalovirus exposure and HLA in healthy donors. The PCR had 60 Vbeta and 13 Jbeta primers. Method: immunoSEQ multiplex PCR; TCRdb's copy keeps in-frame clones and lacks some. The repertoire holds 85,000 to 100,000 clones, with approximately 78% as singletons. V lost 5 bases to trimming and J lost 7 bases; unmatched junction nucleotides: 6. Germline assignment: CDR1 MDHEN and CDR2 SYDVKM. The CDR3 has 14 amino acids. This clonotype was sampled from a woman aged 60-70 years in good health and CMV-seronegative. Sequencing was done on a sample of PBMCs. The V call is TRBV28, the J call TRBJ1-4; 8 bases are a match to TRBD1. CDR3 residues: CASSPWTGSEKLFF. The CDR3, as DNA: TGTGCCAGCAGTCCGTGGACAGGGAGTGAAAAACTGTTTTTT.